The clone carrying this TCR beta chain was seen many times. A second roughly 6 to 12 cycle PCR used barcoded and J-beta primers. TCRdb recomputed calls from the 5' RACE reads with MiXCR, one row per CDR3 protein. The sample has 1.5 million to 2 million distinct CDR3 sequences; roughly 30% are singletons. This specimen belongs to a study of blood T cells in healthy people across ages. The authors isolated at least 7 million PBMCs per sample. Material: blood. This TCR derives from a young woman in good health.

The DNA for the CDR3 is TGTGCCAGCAGTGAAGGGGACCGCCGATCCTACGAGCAGTACTTC. Its protein is CASSEGDRRSYEQYF. The chain couples TRBV6-1 to TRBJ2-7; D is tentatively TRBD1 or TRBD2 (5 bases each). Germline CDR1 reads MNHNS; CDR2 reads SASEGT. The CDR3 runs to 15 residues. The V end lost 1 base, the J end lost 1 base, and 11 bases lay between the germline ends.